These 12 T cell receptor beta chains share one sample of origin, sequenced in a study of T-cell reconstitution after alpha-beta-depleted transplantation in children. Preparation of the TCRbeta library used unique molecular identifiers. A single record per CDR3 protein comes from TCRdb applying MiXCR to the PCR reads. The top ten hold about 0.77% of the sample, which has approximately 650,000 distinct CDR3 sequences, around 13% seen once. This sample comprised PBMCs, obtained before TCRalphabeta/CD19-depleted stem cell transplant. These receptors originate from a girl aged 2-9 years with congenital amegakaryocytic thrombocytopenia, due to receive a stem cell transplant.

The J gene is TRBJ2-3, the V gene TRBV7-9; 12 bases fit TRBD2. CDR1 and CDR2 (germline): SEHNR, FQNEAQ (reference sequence). The CDR3 is made up of 16 amino acids. The junction had 7 bases not matched to a gene; V was cut back by 5 bases and J by 4 bases. CDR3 region: CASSRRTSGIADTQYF. The DNA of the CDR3 is TGTGCCAGCAGCCGCAGGACTAGCGGGATCGCAGATACGCAGTATTTT.

The gene calls are TRBV7-9 and TRBJ2-7; a possible D gene is TRBD2 (5 bases). Trimming left V 5 bases short and J 7 bases short, with 15 bases between. The CDR3 runs to 13 residues. Looked up from germline, CDR1 is SEHNR and CDR2 is FQNEAQ (reference sequence). The CDR3 spells CASSPVFGEEQYF. The CDR3 nucleotides read TGTGCCAGCAGCCCCGTTTTCGGGGAGGAGCAGTACTTC.

This clonotype was counted at least ten times. This chain uses TRBV27 with TRBJ1-6, with D possibly TRBD1 on 6 matching bases. The CDR3 length is 14 residues. From germline, CDR1 is MNHEY and CDR2 SMNVEV (reference sequence). V shed 5 bases and J shed 7 bases, with 12 bases lying between them. Here the CDR3 DNA reads TGTGCCAGCAGTATTGGGGACAAAAATTCACCCCTCCACTTT. It yields the protein CASSIGDKNSPLHF.

CDR3 sequence (DNA): TGCAGTGCTAGTCCCGGGGCTTCGGGGTCCCAGTACTTC. It codes for CSASPGASGSQYF. The chain carries TRBV20-1 and TRBJ2-5; D possibly uses TRBD1 or TRBD2 (5 bases each). The V and J ends lost 3 bases and 9 bases respectively, with 17 bases between them. The CDR3 is made up of 13 amino acids. The V gene's germline CDR1 is DFQATT and CDR2 SNEGSKA (reference sequence).

This clonotype appeared many times. The chain carries TRBV9 and TRBJ1-1, with D possibly matching TRBD1 (5 bases). V gave up 4 bases and J gave up 3 bases, with 13 bases separating them. The CDR3 extends over 14 amino acids. Per the germline V gene, CDR1 is SGDLS and CDR2 is YYNGEE. CDR3 nucleotides: TGTGCCAGCAGCCCCAGGACATGGGACACTGAAGCTTTCTTT. Translation gives CASSPRTWDTEAFF.

This clonotype was seen only a few times. V usage is TRBV20-1 and J usage is TRBJ2-7; unclear D gene. V shed 4 bases and J shed 0 bases, with 10 bases lying between them. This CDR3 has 13 residues. The germline gives CDR1 DFQATT, CDR2 SNEGSKA (reference sequence). The CDR3 nucleotides are TGCAGTGCTAAAAGACCGAGCTCCTACGAGCAGTACTTC. Protein product: CSAKRPSSYEQYF.

A word on this clonotype: The CDR3 ends on some other residue instead of the conserved phenylalanine or tryptophan, so this is likely a read error. V usage is TRBV12-3 or TRBV12-4 and J usage is TRBJ2-1; D remains unclear. Deletions cut 2 bases from V and 6 bases from J, with 8 bases between. The CDR3 sequence is 13 residues long. The CDR3 sequence is CASSLRVPNEQFL. As DNA, the CDR3 is TGTGCCAGCAGTTTACGGGTCCCCAATGAGCAGTTCTTG.

This clonotype was seen a few times. The chain couples TRBV7-9 to TRBJ2-7; the D gene is possibly TRBD1 (5 bases). Trimming cost V 1 base and J 3 bases, with 10 bases left between them. CDR3 length: 14 residues. Germline assignment: CDR1 SEHNR and CDR2 FQNEAQ (reference sequence). The CDR3 region has the DNA TGTGCCAGCAGCTTAGAAGACAGCCTCTACGAGCAGTACTTC. The encoded protein is CASSLEDSLYEQYF.

This clonotype showed up many times. This chain connects TRBV7-9 to TRBJ2-7; D remains unclear. Trimming took off 5 bases at V and 1 base at J, with 6 bases between the two ends. The CDR3 totals 12 residues. Germline loops: CDR1 SEHNR, CDR2 FQNEAQ (reference sequence). CDR3 region: CASSPLSYEQYF. CDR3 DNA: TGTGCCAGCAGCCCTTTATCCTACGAGCAGTACTTC.

This clonotype was counted at least ten times. The rearrangement joins TRBV5-5 to TRBJ2-5, with 11 bases lining up with TRBD2. Germline CDR1 SGHKS, CDR2 YYEKEE (reference sequence). The trim removed 5 bases at V and 5 bases at J, leaving 8 bases unmatched. The CDR3 has 15 residues. The CDR3 DNA reads as TGTGCCAGCAGTCACCGACTAGCGGGAACGGAGACCCAGTACTTC. Translated: CASSHRLAGTETQYF.

This clonotype has at least ten counts. The chain employs TRBV5-1 and TRBJ2-7; 8 positions match TRBD2. Germline CDR1 and CDR2: SGHRS and YFSETQ. The V gene end was trimmed by 4 bases and the J gene end by 6 bases; junction bases not matched to a gene: 12. The CDR3 has 15 amino acids. The chain's CDR3 is CASSNTGTRMAEQYF. The CDR3 nucleotides are TGCGCCAGCAGCAACACCGGGACTAGAATGGCCGAGCAGTACTTC.

This rearrangement joins TRBV20-1 to TRBJ2-7; weak D call: TRBD2 (5 bases). The CDR3 contains 17 residues. The V end was cut by 3 bases, the J end by 5 bases, with 26 bases between. Germline CDR1 and CDR2: DFQATT and SNEGSKA (reference sequence). In nucleotides, the CDR3 is TGCAGTGCTAGGATTAGAGAGTCGAGCGGTTTCACCGACGAGCAGTACTTC. Translating it yields CSARIRESSGFTDEQYF.